Listed here are 29 T cell receptor beta chains from one sample, sequenced in a study of blood T cell repertoires in COVID-19. Measured with immunoSEQ multiplex PCR; TCRdb has only the in-frame clones, and not every one. The sample comprises 110,000 to 150,000 clones, around nine tenths of which are singletons, and 5.4% rests with the top ten. Sequencing input: peripheral blood. The receptor set was obtained from a human donor in a cohort sampled during active COVID-19.

The V and J genes are TRBV5-5 and TRBJ2-7, with 10 bases that match TRBD1. The V segment lost 0 bases and the J segment 5 bases; nucleotides outside the gene matches: 17. Germline V gene data show CDR1 as SGHKS and CDR2 as YYEKEE (reference sequence). This CDR3 region has 19 residues. CDR3 protein: CASSLATVRWGQGSHEQYF. DNA for the CDR3: TGTGCCAGCAGCTTGGCCACGGTGAGGTGGGGACAGGGGTCCCACGAGCAGTACTTC.

This chain connects TRBV7-9 to TRBJ2-1; 9 bases agree with TRBD2. CDR3 size: 16 residues. Germline values: CDR1 SEHNR, CDR2 FQNEAQ (reference sequence). V trimming: 7 bases; J trimming: 8 bases; junction bases outside the gene matches: 15. The CDR3 region has the DNA TGTGCCAGCATCGAGGCGGGGGGGGCCGGTTGGCATGAGCAGTTCTTC. Translating it yields CASIEAGGAGWHEQFF.

V and J are TRBV6-5 and TRBJ2-1, with D perhaps TRBD2 (6 bases). Germline V CDR1 and CDR2: MNHEY, SVGAGI. The CDR3 has 13 residues. Trimming shortened V by 7 bases and J by 4 bases, and 11 bases separated the two germline ends. The CDR3 DNA follows: TGTGCCAGCACCTCGGGAGCGTACAATGAGCAGTTCTTC. Translation: CASTSGAYNEQFF.

This chain uses TRBV6-2 or TRBV6-3 with TRBJ2-7, with D tentatively TRBD1 (6 bases). This CDR3 region has 12 residues. Germline V gene sequence: CDR1 MNHEY, CDR2 SVGEGT. V was trimmed by 1 base and J by 7 bases, leaving 8 bases between them. CDR3 protein: CASSYLGGEQYF. CDR3 DNA: TGTGCCAGCAGTTACTTAGGGGGAGAGCAGTACTTC.

The chain is built from TRBV7-2 and TRBJ2-7; unclear D gene. Germline V gene lookup returns CDR1 SGHTA and CDR2 FQGNSA. The CDR3 extends over 15 amino acids. Trimming took 5 bases from V and 3 from J, leaving 17 bases between them. CDR3 protein: CASSQSTGAIYEQYF. DNA for the CDR3: TGTGCCAGCAGCCAGTCTACGGGTGCGATCTACGAGCAGTACTTC.

The V and J genes are TRBV3-1 (or the pseudogene TRBV3-2) and TRBJ1-1; no clear D. V was cut by 4 bases and J by 4 bases, with 13 bases left in between. The V gene's germline CDR1 is LGHDT and CDR2 YNNKEL (reference sequence). This CDR3 has 14 amino acids. CDR3 bases: TGTGCCAGCAGCCTACAACGAGGGAGCACTGAAGCTTTCTTT. It yields the protein CASSLQRGSTEAFF.

J is TRBJ2-7 and V is TRBV10-3; TRBD2 might be the D (5 bases). The germline CDR1 and CDR2 sequences are ENHRY and SYGVKD. The V and J ends lost 2 bases and 4 bases respectively, with 12 bases between them. The CDR3 covers 14 residues. This chain's CDR3 is CAISEGLALYEQYF. The CDR3 bases are TGTGCCATCAGTGAGGGGCTAGCCCTTTACGAGCAGTACTTC.

Here the CDR3 reads CASSPTVGNTEAFF. DNA for the CDR3: TGTGCCAGCAGCCCCACAGTAGGGAACACTGAAGCTTTCTTT. The chain carries TRBV7-8 and TRBJ1-1; D is uncertain. Between the trimmed V and J ends, which lost 5 bases and 1 base, there was a span of 11 bases. CDR1 SGHVS and CDR2 FQNEAQ come from the germline V gene. This CDR3 has 14 amino acids.

This chain joins TRBV6-4 and TRBJ1-4, with 7 bases identical to TRBD1. V was clipped by 7 bases and J by 0 bases; unmatched bases: 17. The CDR3 has 19 residues. Germline assignment: CDR1 MRHNA and CDR2 SNTAGT. CDR3 in amino acids: CASITGASSILATNEKLFF. The DNA for the CDR3 is TGTGCCAGCATCACAGGGGCCTCTTCAATCCTTGCAACTAATGAAAAACTGTTTTTT.

The rearrangement uses TRBV18 and TRBJ2-7; the match to TRBD2 covers 14 bases. Trimming cost V 2 bases and J 3 bases; bases outside gene matches: 0. Germline values: CDR1 KGHSH, CDR2 LQKENI. The CDR3 spans 15 residues. CDR3 bases: TGTGCCAGCTCACCAGGACTAGCGGGAGGCTACGAGCAGTACTTC. Amino acids: CASSPGLAGGYEQYF.

The CDR3 region has the DNA TGTGCCAGCAGCTTAGAATTCGGCTCGGACAGGGGGGGTGGCTACACCTTC. Protein product: CASSLEFGSDRGGGYTF. The chain couples TRBV11-2 to TRBJ1-2; the match to TRBD1 covers 10 bases. The V and J ends lost 0 bases and 7 bases, in that order; junction bases with no gene match: 11. The CDR3 runs to 17 residues. Germline loops: CDR1 SGHAT, CDR2 FQNNGV.

The chain uses TRBV4-1 and TRBJ2-4; 7 positions match TRBD1. Germline loops: CDR1 MGHRA, CDR2 YSYEKL. V lost 1 base and J lost 1; bases outside the gene matches: 4. The CDR3 sequence is 16 residues long. The CDR3 sequence: CASSQVLRGAKNIQYF. The CDR3, as DNA: TGCGCCAGCAGCCAAGTTCTCAGGGGGGCCAAAAACATTCAGTACTTC.

This chain joins TRBV5-4 and TRBJ2-5; 11 nucleotides match TRBD2. Per germline, CDR1 SGHNT and CDR2 YYREEE (reference sequence). This CDR3 region has 14 residues. V shed 4 bases, J shed 4 bases, and the junction held 3 bases outside the gene matches. The CDR3 DNA reads as TGTGCCAGCAGCCCCGGACTAGCGGGAGAGACCCAGTACTTC. This gives the protein CASSPGLAGETQYF.

This chain connects TRBV7-2 to TRBJ2-3; D not certain. V was pared by 3 bases and J by 0 bases, with 4 bases between. The CDR3 is 13 residues long. Germline values: CDR1 SGHTA, CDR2 FQGNSA. CDR3 sequence reads: CASSFSSTDTQYF. CDR3 bases: TGTGCCAGCAGCTTCTCTAGCACAGATACGCAGTATTTT.

The rearrangement links TRBV2 to TRBJ1-5, with D perhaps matching TRBD1 (5 bases). CDR3 size: 14 residues. Trimming took off 3 bases at V and 6 bases at J, with 12 bases between the two ends. The V gene's germline CDR1 is SNHLY and CDR2 FYNNEI. The CDR3 sequence: CASSEAGGGQPQHF. Written as DNA, the CDR3 is TGTGCCAGCAGTGAGGCCGGGGGTGGTCAGCCCCAGCATTTT.

V usage is TRBV5-4 and J usage is TRBJ1-5; no reliable D call. CDR3 length equals 16 residues. V lost 0 bases to trimming and J lost 0 bases, with 10 bases between them. Germline lookup yields CDR1 SGHNT and CDR2 YYREEE (reference sequence). In DNA form, the CDR3 reads TGTGCCAGCAGCTTGGAACAGCTCAATAGCAATCAGCCCCAGCATTTT. Its protein is CASSLEQLNSNQPQHF.

The rearrangement uses TRBV28 and TRBJ1-2; weak D call: TRBD1 (6 bases). CDR3 length: 12 residues. The V and J ends lost 6 bases and 5 bases respectively, with 10 bases between them. Per the germline V gene, CDR1 is MDHEN and CDR2 is SYDVKM. DNA of the CDR3: TGTGCCAGCAGGGGGACAACTTATGGCTACACCTTC. Amino acid sequence: CASRGTTYGYTF.

The V and J genes are TRBV15 and TRBJ2-2, with D tentatively TRBD2 (6 bases). There are 16 residues in the CDR3. Trimming took 1 base from V and 5 from J, leaving 14 bases between them. Germline V CDR1 and CDR2: LNHNV, YYDKDF (reference sequence). Here the CDR3 DNA reads TGTGCCACCAGCAGAGTAGGGCAGGGAGGTACCGGGGAGCTGTTTTTT. Translated, it gives CATSRVGQGGTGELFF.

The V gene is TRBV4-1, the J gene TRBJ2-7; TRBD1 agrees at 7 bases. The germline CDR1 and CDR2 sequences are MGHRA and YSYEKL. V dropped 1 base and J dropped 2; count of bases not matched to a gene: 5. The CDR3 is made up of 15 amino acids. The chain's CDR3 is CASSQVVTGTYEQYF. The DNA for the CDR3 is TGCGCCAGCAGCCAAGTGGTGACAGGGACCTACGAGCAGTACTTC.

The V and J genes are TRBV12-3 or TRBV12-4 and TRBJ1-3, with D possibly TRBD1 on 5 matching bases. The CDR3 consists of 12 residues. The V end lost 3 bases, the J end lost 12 bases, and 12 bases lay between the germline ends. CDR3 amino acids: CASSFSQGFIYF. The CDR3 nucleotides read TGTGCCAGCAGTTTTAGTCAGGGTTTCATATATTTT.

This chain uses TRBV15 with TRBJ1-5, with 7 nucleotides matching TRBD1. The CDR3 spans 15 residues. From germline, CDR1 is LNHNV and CDR2 YYDKDF (reference sequence). Trimming removed 1 base from V and 3 bases from J; junction bases left unmatched: 3. As DNA, the CDR3 is TGTGCCACCAGCAGAGGGGACAGTTTCAATCAGCCCCAGCATTTT. This sequence encodes CATSRGDSFNQPQHF.

The chain combines TRBV3-1 (or the pseudogene TRBV3-2) with TRBJ2-3; TRBD2 matches 9 bases. V dropped 4 bases and J dropped 3; count of bases not matched to a gene: 5. This CDR3 has 15 residues. The germline V gene has CDR1 LGHDT and CDR2 YNNKEL (reference sequence). In DNA, the CDR3 is TGTGCCAGCAGCCCTACGCGGGGGGGAACAGATACGCAGTATTTT. Translation: CASSPTRGGTDTQYF.

This clone is a singleton in its sample. The chain combines TRBV7-9 with TRBJ2-5; 12 bases are shared with TRBD2. With V trimmed by 5 bases and J by 5 bases, 9 bases remained unmatched. The CDR3 length is 16 residues. The germline V gene has CDR1 SEHNR and CDR2 FQNEAQ (reference sequence). CDR3 DNA: TGTGCCAGCAGCACATTACTAGCGGGAGGCTGGGAGACCCAGTACTTC. Translated, it gives CASSTLLAGGWETQYF.

This clone was seen a single time. CDR3 residues: CASSQSQTGTEQFF. The CDR3 DNA reads as TGTGCCAGCAGCCAGAGTCAGACAGGGACTGAGCAGTTCTTC. V gene TRBV7-9 combines with J gene TRBJ2-1; 7 positions agree with TRBD1. The CDR3 covers 14 residues. Germline CDR1 is SEHNR and CDR2 is FQNEAQ (reference sequence). V lost 5 bases and J lost 9; bases outside the gene matches: 10. Full variable domain (rest looked up from reference TRBV7-9 and TRBJ2-1): DTGVSQNPRHKITKRGQNVTFRCDPISEHNRLYWYRQTLGQGPEFLTYFQNEAQLEKSRLLSDRFSAERPKGSFSTLEIQRTEQGDSAMYLCASSQSQTGTEQFFGPGTRLTVL.

Written as DNA, the CDR3 is TGTGCCAGCAGGCAACAGGGGGCATCTGGTGGCTACACCTTC. Translating it yields CASRQQGASGGYTF. The chain couples TRBV6-5 to TRBJ1-2; 9 positions match TRBD1. The V gene's germline CDR1 is MNHEY and CDR2 SVGAGI. The CDR3 contains 14 residues. After removal of 6 bases from V and 7 bases from J, the junction contained 9 bases not matched to a gene.

The V and J genes are TRBV7-9 and TRBJ1-1, with 8 bases that match TRBD1. J gave up 4 bases and V 7 bases, and 8 bases lay outside the gene matches. Germline CDR1 is SEHNR and CDR2 is FQNEAQ (reference sequence). The CDR3 runs 14 residues. For the CDR3, the DNA is TGTGCCAGCACCAGGAAAACAGGGGGCACTGAAGCTTTCTTT. Translated, it gives CASTRKTGGTEAFF.

The chain has TRBV6-5 and TRBJ1-1, with a possible D match to TRBD1 (5 bases). Trimming removed 4 bases from V and 7 bases from J, with 16 bases in between. Germline CDR1 and CDR2: MNHEY and SVGAGI. The CDR3 spans 14 residues. CDR3 sequence (DNA): TGTGCCAGCAGTTTGGCCCCGGACATTGGTGAAGCTTTCTTT. It specifies CASSLAPDIGEAFF.

The chain has TRBV28 and TRBJ2-7; D gene unclear. CDR3 length: 14 residues. The ends were cut back, 7 bases at V and 0 bases at J, with 13 bases in the middle. Per the germline V gene, CDR1 is MDHEN and CDR2 is SYDVKM. CDR3 region: CASKRSLSSYEQYF. CDR3 bases: TGTGCCAGCAAGAGATCCCTTTCCTCCTACGAGCAGTACTTC. Full variable domain (missing parts from reference TRBV28 and TRBJ2-7): DVKVTQSSRYLVKRTGEKVFLECVQDMDHENMFWYRQDPGLGLRLIYFSYDVKMKEKGDIPEGYSVSREKKERFSLILESASTNQTSMYLCASKRSLSSYEQYFGPGTRLTVT.

This chain joins TRBV3-1 (or the pseudogene TRBV3-2) and TRBJ2-3; D uncertain. The CDR3 totals 14 residues. The germline V gene encodes CDR1 LGHDT and CDR2 YNNKEL (reference sequence). Deletions cut 0 bases from V and 2 bases from J, with 6 bases between. The CDR3 bases are TGTGCCAGCAGCCAAGAGAGAACCACAGATACGCAGTATTTT. Its translation is CASSQERTTDTQYF.